The sequence of this T cell receptor beta chain was determined in a study of blood T cells in healthy people across ages. Trimming took 7 bases from V and 2 from J; bases not matched to a gene: 5. The CDR3 length is 15 residues. The V gene's germline CDR1 is MNHEY and CDR2 SVGAGI. Combining a sample-barcoded 5' primer with a J-beta primer mix, a second PCR ran for 7 to 11 cycles. Tagging of each cDNA molecule was performed by a template-switch adaptor with 12 random nucleotides. Via MiXCR, TCRdb re-called the 5' RACE reads, giving one row per CDR3 protein. The sample records hundreds of thousands of distinct CDR3 sequences, about 53% being singletons.

The chain employs TRBV6-5 and TRBJ2-6; 7 bases are a match to TRBD2. The receptor was derived from a man at least 80 years old in good health. The sample consisted of blood. The CDR3 protein is CASKTGGAGANVLTF. The CDR3 DNA is TGTGCCAGCAAAACGGGGGGTGCTGGGGCCAACGTCCTGACTTTC.